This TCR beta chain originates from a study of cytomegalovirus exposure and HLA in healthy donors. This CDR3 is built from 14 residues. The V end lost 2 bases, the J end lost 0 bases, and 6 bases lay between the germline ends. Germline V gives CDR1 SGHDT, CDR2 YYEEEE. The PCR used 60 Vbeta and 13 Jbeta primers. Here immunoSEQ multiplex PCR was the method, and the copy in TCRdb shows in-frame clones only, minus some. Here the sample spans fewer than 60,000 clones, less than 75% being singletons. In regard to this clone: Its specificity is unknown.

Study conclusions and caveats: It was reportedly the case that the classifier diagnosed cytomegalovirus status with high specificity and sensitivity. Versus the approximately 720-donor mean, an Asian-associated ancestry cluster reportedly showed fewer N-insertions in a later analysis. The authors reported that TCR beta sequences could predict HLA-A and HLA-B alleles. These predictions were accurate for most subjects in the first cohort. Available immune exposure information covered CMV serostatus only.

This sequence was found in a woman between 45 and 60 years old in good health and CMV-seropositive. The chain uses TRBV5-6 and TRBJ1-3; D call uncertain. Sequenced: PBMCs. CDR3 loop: CASSFAGSGNTIYF. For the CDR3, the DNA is TGTGCCAGCAGCTTTGCGGGCTCTGGAAACACCATATATTTT.